Below, 5 T cell receptor beta chains from the same sample are listed, as sequenced in a study of Graves' ophthalmopathy and Graves' hyperthyroidism. Scientists amplified the TCR beta CDR3 regions from RNA transcripts. HTBI-primed RT-PCR formed the first round, and a multiplex PCR formed the second. MiXCR, run by TCRdb on the multiplex PCR reads, gives a single entry per CDR3 protein. The sample yields roughly 400,000 distinct CDR3 sequences, 15% to 20% seen once. Sequenced: peripheral blood. These TCRs come from a woman between 18 and 29 years old with Graves' ophthalmopathy.

There are many counts of this clonotype. This chain uses TRBV12-3 or TRBV12-4 with TRBJ1-5; D remains unclear. This CDR3 comprises 13 residues. V was trimmed by 2 bases and J by 2 bases, leaving 4 bases between them. CDR3 amino acids: CASSLTGNQPQHF. Written as DNA, the CDR3 is TGTGCCAGCAGTTTAACCGGCAATCAGCCCCAGCATTTT.

There are many counts of this clonotype. The chain links TRBV6-4 to TRBJ1-5; maybe TRBD1 (5 bases). Between the trimmed V and J ends, which lost 6 bases and 0 bases, there was a span of 9 bases. From germline, CDR1 is MRHNA and CDR2 SNTAGT. The CDR3 runs to 14 residues. CDR3 nucleotide sequence: TGTGCCAGCAGCAGGGATTATAGCAATCAGCCCCAGCATTTT. Translation: CASSRDYSNQPQHF.

This clonotype appeared many times. The rearrangement joins TRBV7-2 to TRBJ2-5, with TRBD2 matching 13 bases. V trimming: 4 bases; J trimming: 5 bases; junction bases outside the gene matches: 4. The CDR3 covers 15 residues. Germline CDR1 SGHTA, CDR2 FQGNSA. The CDR3 sequence is CASSSILAGGETQYF. CDR3 coding DNA: TGTGCCAGCAGCTCCATACTAGCGGGGGGGGAGACCCAGTACTTC.

In this sample, this clonotype turned up many times. The genes are TRBV30 and TRBJ2-7, with TRBD2 as a possible D gene (5 bases). Trimming took 0 bases from V and 8 from J, leaving 20 bases between them. The V gene's germline CDR1 is GTSNPN and CDR2 SVGIG (reference sequence). CDR3 length: 15 residues. CDR3 nucleotide sequence: TGTGCCTGGAGTGTAGAGGGCCTACGCCGCGATCAGCAGTACTTC. Its translation: CAWSVEGLRRDQQYF.

The sample holds many counts of this clonotype. The chain has TRBV10-1 and TRBJ2-3; 10 bases map to TRBD2. Germline loops: CDR1 WNHNN, CDR2 SYGVQD (reference sequence). The CDR3 spans 16 residues. J was trimmed by 2 bases and V by 4 bases; bases with no gene match: 6. Written as DNA, the CDR3 is TGCGCCAGCAGTGCGAGCGGGAGGGCCTTCACAGATACGCAGTATTTT. Its translation is CASSASGRAFTDTQYF.